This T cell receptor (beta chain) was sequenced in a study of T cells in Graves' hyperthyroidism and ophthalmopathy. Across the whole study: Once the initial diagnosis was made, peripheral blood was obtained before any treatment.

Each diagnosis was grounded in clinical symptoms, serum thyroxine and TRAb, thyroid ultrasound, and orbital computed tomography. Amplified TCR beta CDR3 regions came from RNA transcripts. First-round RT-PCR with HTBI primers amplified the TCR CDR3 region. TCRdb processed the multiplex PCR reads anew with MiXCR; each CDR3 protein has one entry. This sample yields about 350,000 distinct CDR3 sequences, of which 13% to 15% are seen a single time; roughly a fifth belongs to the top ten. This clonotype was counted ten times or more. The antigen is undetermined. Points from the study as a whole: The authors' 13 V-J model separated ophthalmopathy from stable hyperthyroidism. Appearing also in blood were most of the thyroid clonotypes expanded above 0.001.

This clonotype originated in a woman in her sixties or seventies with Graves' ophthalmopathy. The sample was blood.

The CDR3 sequence: CASGSPTIPEAEAFF. The CDR3 bases are TGTGCTAGTGGTTCCCCGACGATTCCGGAGGCTGAAGCTTTCTTT. The chain recombines TRBV12-5 with TRBJ1-1; D unresolved. Deletions cut 4 bases from V and 6 bases from J, with 18 bases between. This CDR3 is 15 amino acids long. Germline V lookup: CDR1 LGHNT, CDR2 FRNRAP.